Here is one T cell receptor beta chain with its context. Its antigen is undetermined. From RNA transcripts, TCR beta CDR3 regions were amplified. An initial round of RT-PCR targeting the TCR CDR3 relied on the HTBI primer set. In TCRdb, the multiplex PCR reads were re-called with MiXCR into one record per CDR3 protein. Altogether just under 750,000 distinct CDR3 sequences are present, just over 35% being singletons, with the ten largest covering around 31%. The germline CDR1 and CDR2 sequences are SNHLY and FYNNEI. The CDR3 has 14 residues. The germline V and J ends were trimmed by 6 bases and 4 bases, with 15 bases remaining between them. Exclusion criteria comprised uncontrolled infection, other autoimmune disease, pregnancy or lactation. This specimen comes from a study of T cells in Graves' hyperthyroidism and ophthalmopathy. About the research overall: Pretreatment peripheral blood was obtained at initial diagnosis. General study findings and limits: In blood, most of the thyroid clonotypes expanded above 0.001 were also present.

The receptor was derived from a woman aged 40 to 50 with Graves' hyperthyroidism. V is TRBV2 and J is TRBJ1-1; D is ambiguous. The sequenced material came from blood. For the CDR3, the DNA is TGTGCCAGCAGCCCGAATTCAGTCTCCACTGAAGCTTTCTTT. Its protein product is CASSPNSVSTEAFF. The variable domain in full, with the rest retrieved from reference TRBV2 and TRBJ1-1, is EPEVTQTPSHQVTQMGQEVILRCVPISNHLYFYWYRQILGQKVEFLVSFYNNEISEKSEIFDDQFSVERPDGSNFTLKIRSTKLEDSAMYFCASSPNSVSTEAFFGQGTRLTVV.